This is a list of T cell receptor beta chains from one sample in a study of low-dose radiotherapy and immunotherapy resistance in tumors. TCRdb independently ran MiXCR on the reads; one entry per CDR3 protein. Of 30,000 to 45,000 distinct CDR3 sequences in the sample, less than 25% were seen once. The source was PBMCs, collected after low-dose radiotherapy plus immunotherapy. The receptors come from a female donor with ovarian cancer. The CDR3 runs from the conserved cysteine through the conserved F or W. D genes are given only for firm matches. Not all rows give a size; the values are once, few, many and, for expanded clones, a class.

d_gene	v_gene	abundance	j_gene	CDR3aa	CDR3nt
NA	TRBV11-2	many	TRBJ2-5	CASAKTRVSQETQYF	TGTGCCAGCGCGAAAACTAGGGTCTCACAAGAGACCCAGTACTTC
NA	TRBV6-2/TRBV6-3	many	TRBJ2-7	CASSYAVWMDEQYF	TGTGCCAGCAGTTACGCGGTCTGGATGGACGAGCAGTACTTC
TRBD2	TRBV11-2	many	TRBJ2-7	CASSLDTSGEQYF	TGTGCCAGCAGCTTAGACACTAGCGGTGAGCAGTACTTC
TRBD1	TRBV3-1	many	TRBJ2-7	CASSLTGDRYEQYF	TGTGCCAGCAGCCTAACAGGGGATAGGTACGAGCAGTACTTC
TRBD1	TRBV20-1	NA	TRBJ1-1	CSARADRGRGMNTEAFF	TGCAGTGCTAGAGCCGACAGGGGTCGGGGGATGAACACTGAAGCTTTCTTT
TRBD1	TRBV6-6	many	TRBJ2-1	CASSYSGTGGVYNEQFF	TGTGCCAGCAGTTACTCTGGGACAGGGGGAGTTTACAATGAGCAGTTCTTC
NA	TRBV5-1	many	TRBJ2-7	CASSLISHYEQYF	TGCGCCAGCAGCTTGATCAGCCACTACGAGCAGTACTTC
NA	TRBV28	many	TRBJ2-5	CASSFGQSNQETQYF	TGTGCCAGCAGCTTTGGACAGAGCAACCAAGAGACCCAGTACTTC
TRBD2	TRBV28	NA	TRBJ2-7	CASTGLAVNSYEQYF	TGTGCCAGCACAGGTCTAGCGGTTAATTCCTACGAGCAGTACTTC
NA	TRBV3-1	many	TRBJ2-6	CASSQVRSGANVLTF	TGTGCCAGCAGCCAAGTTCGCTCTGGGGCCAACGTCCTGACTTTC
NA	TRBV30	NA	TRBJ1-5	CAWSVEARGNQPQHF	TGTGCCTGGAGTGTGGAGGCCCGGGGCAATCAGCCCCAGCATTTT
NA	TRBV28	many	TRBJ2-1	CASSSPLVGEQFF	TGTGCCAGCAGTTCCCCCCTAGTGGGTGAGCAGTTCTTC
NA	TRBV27	many	TRBJ2-1	CASSLVGSYNEQFF	TGTGCCAGCAGTTTAGTTGGCAGCTACAATGAGCAGTTCTTC
NA	TRBV15	many	TRBJ2-1	CATSSNDRPTSYNEQFF	TGTGCCACCAGCAGCAATGACAGGCCTACATCCTACAATGAGCAGTTCTTC
NA	TRBV18	NA	TRBJ2-5	CASSPLIEEQETQYF	TGTGCCAGCTCACCACTCATAGAGGAACAAGAGACCCAGTACTTC
TRBD2	TRBV20-1	many	TRBJ2-5	CSAPNLAGGPRETQYF	TGCAGTGCACCCAACCTAGCGGGGGGCCCTCGGGAGACCCAGTACTTC
TRBD1	TRBV29-1	NA	TRBJ1-1	CSVRTGTGRSTEAFF	TGCAGCGTCAGAACCGGGACAGGGCGAAGTACTGAAGCTTTCTTT
TRBD1	TRBV5-1	many	TRBJ2-3	CASSLGQSTDTQYF	TGCGCCAGCAGCCTGGGACAGAGCACAGATACGCAGTATTTT
TRBD2	TRBV2	few	TRBJ2-1	CASSRGRESDEQFF	TGTGCCAGCAGCCGGGGGAGGGAATCGGATGAGCAGTTCTTC
TRBD1	TRBV2	many	TRBJ2-7	CASSEAGTGSYF	TGTGCCAGCAGTGAAGCTGGGACAGGGTCGTACTTC
TRBD1	TRBV20-1	many	TRBJ2-4	CSATLSAGGNIQYF	TGCAGTGCCACCCTGTCGGCAGGGGGAAACATTCAGTACTTC
TRBD2	TRBV3-1	many	TRBJ2-1	CASSQEVGLGYNEQFF	TGTGCCAGCAGCCAAGAAGTGGGACTAGGTTACAATGAGCAGTTCTTC
TRBD1	TRBV11-2	many	TRBJ2-7	CASSLETGGAYEQYF	TGTGCCAGCAGCTTGGAGACAGGGGGTGCCTACGAGCAGTACTTC
NA	TRBV27	many	TRBJ2-3	CASSSLGVTDTQYF	TGTGCCAGCAGTTCGTTAGGCGTCACAGATACGCAGTATTTT
TRBD1	TRBV28	many	TRBJ2-7	CASSFGTVYEQYF	TGTGCCAGCAGTTTTGGGACAGTCTACGAGCAGTACTTC
TRBD1	TRBV29-1	many	TRBJ2-5	CSVEAGTGFQETQYF	TGCAGCGTTGAAGCCGGGACAGGGTTCCAAGAGACCCAGTACTTC
NA	TRBV20-1	NA	TRBJ2-1	CSARDFYLYNEQFF	TGCAGTGCTAGAGACTTCTACCTATACAATGAGCAGTTCTTC
NA	TRBV18	many	TRBJ2-5	CASSPQRGQETQYF	TGTGCCAGCTCACCCCAACGCGGACAAGAGACCCAGTACTTC
TRBD1	TRBV5-1	NA	TRBJ2-7	CASSVGTGASYEQYF	TGCGCCAGCAGCGTAGGGACAGGGGCGTCCTACGAGCAGTACTTC
NA	TRBV12-3/TRBV12-4	NA	TRBJ2-1	CASSKGPNEQFF	TGTGCCAGCAGTAAGGGACCCAATGAGCAGTTCTTC
NA	TRBV27	few	TRBJ2-1	CASSWTVHHNEQFF	TGTGCCAGCAGTTGGACAGTCCACCACAATGAGCAGTTCTTC
TRBD1	TRBV7-9	many	TRBJ2-7	CASSPGQSTGEQYF	TGTGCCAGCAGCCCGGGACAGTCTACGGGCGAGCAGTACTTC
TRBD2	TRBV28	many	TRBJ2-3	CASGRLAATQYF	TGTGCCAGCGGTAGACTAGCGGCAACGCAGTATTTT
NA	TRBV5-4	many	TRBJ2-1	CASSLGAGNSYNEQFF	TGTGCCAGCAGCTTAGGGGCGGGGAACTCCTACAATGAGCAGTTCTTC
TRBD1	TRBV29-1	many	TRBJ2-7	CSVEGSVSGQGAYEQYF	TGCAGCGTTGAAGGGAGCGTATCGGGACAGGGGGCCTACGAGCAGTACTTC
TRBD2	TRBV29-1	many	TRBJ2-7	CSASAGDSYEQYF	TGCAGCGCTTCGGCGGGAGACTCCTACGAGCAGTACTTC
NA	TRBV6-6	NA	TRBJ2-2	CASSPYMNTGELFF	TGTGCCAGCAGTCCCTACATGAACACCGGGGAGCTGTTTTTT
TRBD2	TRBV6-2/TRBV6-3	many	TRBJ2-1	CASSVGLEAYNEQFF	TGTGCCAGCAGTGTCGGACTAGAGGCCTACAATGAGCAGTTCTTC
NA	TRBV28	many	TRBJ1-3	CASTPGGNSGNTIYF	TGTGCCAGCACCCCTGGGGGTAACTCTGGAAACACCATATATTTT
TRBD1	TRBV29-1	many	TRBJ2-4	CSAGDRGKNIQYF	TGCAGCGCAGGGGACAGGGGAAAAAACATTCAGTACTTC
TRBD1	TRBV30	NA	TRBJ2-7	CAFRGPGYEQYF	TGTGCCTTCAGGGGGCCGGGATACGAGCAGTACTTC
NA	TRBV5-4	many	TRBJ2-2	CASSLGQHYTGELFF	TGTGCCAGCAGCTTAGGCCAACATTACACCGGGGAGCTGTTTTTT
NA	TRBV28	medium-sized	TRBJ2-2	CASNPGGLVTAGELFF	TGTGCCAGCAACCCCGGGGGGCTAGTTACGGCCGGGGAGCTGTTTTTT
NA	TRBV7-2	few	TRBJ2-1	CASSLIGRSSYNEQFF	TGTGCCAGCAGCTTAATAGGTCGCAGCTCCTACAATGAGCAGTTCTTC
NA	TRBV27	many	TRBJ2-7	CASSLDLYSSEQYF	TGTGCCAGCAGTCTGGACCTCTATTCGTCCGAGCAGTACTTC
NA	TRBV20-1	many	TRBJ1-4	CSARDRRRGEEKLFF	TGCAGTGCTAGAGATAGGAGGCGAGGAGAAGAAAAACTGTTTTTT
TRBD1	TRBV19	NA	TRBJ2-5	CASSAPSGQHSQETQYF	TGTGCCAGTAGTGCCCCCTCGGGACAGCACAGTCAAGAGACCCAGTACTTC
NA	TRBV10-2	many	TRBJ1-2	CASSDSYGYTF	TGCGCCAGCAGCGACAGCTATGGCTACACCTTC
TRBD1	TRBV5-4	many	TRBJ2-5	CASSFGQGQETQYF	TGTGCCAGCAGCTTTGGACAGGGGCAAGAGACCCAGTACTTC
NA	TRBV20-1	many	TRBJ2-2	CSATRTPNTGELFF	TGCAGTGCTACAAGGACTCCGAACACCGGGGAGCTGTTTTTT
NA	TRBV27	many	TRBJ2-1	CASSLWGPYNEQFF	TGTGCCAGCAGTTTATGGGGCCCCTACAATGAGCAGTTCTTC
TRBD2	TRBV9	many	TRBJ2-3	CASSVTWTSVTDTQYF	TGTGCCAGCAGCGTCACCTGGACTAGCGTCACAGATACGCAGTATTTT
NA	TRBV9	NA	TRBJ2-7	CASSVEEDPYEQYF	TGTGCCAGCAGCGTAGAGGAGGACCCCTACGAGCAGTACTTC
NA	TRBV29-1	NA	TRBJ2-3	CSVGPDTQYF	TGCAGCGTTGGACCGGATACGCAGTATTTT
NA	TRBV3-1	NA	TRBJ2-2	CASSQGTGELFFF	NA